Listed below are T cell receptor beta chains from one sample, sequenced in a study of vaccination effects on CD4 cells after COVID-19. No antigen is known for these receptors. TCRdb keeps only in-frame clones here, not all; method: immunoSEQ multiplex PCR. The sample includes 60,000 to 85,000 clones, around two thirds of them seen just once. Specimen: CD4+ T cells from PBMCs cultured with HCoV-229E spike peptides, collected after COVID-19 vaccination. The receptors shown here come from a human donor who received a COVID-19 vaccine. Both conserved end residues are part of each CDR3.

CSVGETQYF,TRBV29-1,TRBJ2-5
CATRPQGQTTDTQYF,TRBV24-1,TRBJ2-3
CASSESGLLYNEQFF,TRBV10-1,TRBJ2-1
CASSIQGDHTEAFF,TRBV19,TRBJ1-1
CATSDGGLKETQYF,TRBV24-1,TRBJ2-5
CASRESRDTGELFF,TRBV6-5,TRBJ2-2
CASSLSRGGGYTF,TRBV12-3/TRBV12-4,TRBJ1-2
CASSPEGVAQPQHF,TRBV18,TRBJ1-5
CASSKGGPIAEQFF,TRBV10-1,TRBJ2-1
CASSQLTSGDFYNEQFF,TRBV18,TRBJ2-1
CASKTGGEAKNIQYF,TRBV27,TRBJ2-4
CASSQGKNTIYF,TRBV3-1/TRBV3-2,TRBJ1-3
CASSLDLGTSTDTQYF,TRBV5-1,TRBJ2-3
CASSQLLTGGWTGELFF,TRBV14,TRBJ2-2
CASSKDPDSNQPQHF,TRBV21-1,TRBJ1-5
CASREGWETQYF,TRBV5-1,TRBJ2-5
CASSKGRGLNTEAFF,TRBV21-1,TRBJ1-1